The rows below give T cell receptor beta chains drawn from one sample of a study of blood T cell repertoires in COVID-19. The table came from immunoSEQ multiplex PCR; TCRdb's copy has only in-frame clones and leaves some out. The sample lists more than 95,000 clones; 70% to 85% were seen once. Sequencing was done on a sample of peripheral blood. The receptors were gathered from a woman of 80 years or more with active or convalescent COVID-19. CDR3s include the opening cysteine and the closing phenylalanine or tryptophan. The order of the fields is J gene, V gene, D gene, clone size, CDR3 length, CDR3 DNA, CDR3 protein. D genes are given only for firm matches. The size field is filled for only some rows; it gives once, few, many or a size class.

TRBJ1-5 TRBV30 - - 15 TGTGCCTGGAGCCTCGGGGTCTCTAGCAATCAGCCCCAGCATTTT CAWSLGVSSNQPQHF
TRBJ2-2 TRBV28 TRBD2 - 17 TGTGCCAGCAGTTCGGGACTAGCGGGGGCCCGCACCGGGGAGCTGTTTTTT CASSSGLAGARTGELFF
TRBJ1-4 TRBV6-5 TRBD1 - 14 TGTGCCAGCAGTCGCGGGACAGTTAATGAAAAACTGTTTTTT CASSRGTVNEKLFF
TRBJ2-7 TRBV7-9 TRBD2 - 14 TGTGCCAGCAGCTTACTAGCGGGAGCGGGGGAGCAGTACTTC CASSLLAGAGEQYF
TRBJ2-5 TRBV5-4 - - 14 TGTGCCAGCAGCTTGGCCGACAGAAAAGAGACCCAGTACTTC CASSLADRKETQYF
TRBJ1-1 TRBV28 - - 13 TGTGCCAGCAACGGGCCAGGGCGCGGTGGGGCTTTCTTT CASNGPGRGGAFF
TRBJ2-5 TRBV14 TRBD2 - 17 TGTGCCAGCAGCCGTAGGACTAGCGGGAGTCGGCTGGAGACCCAGTACTTC CASSRRTSGSRLETQYF
TRBJ2-7 TRBV3-1/TRBV3-2 TRBD2 - 16 TGTGCCAGCAGTCCAGGGACTAGCGGGTTGTCCTACGAGCAGTACTTC CASSPGTSGLSYEQYF
TRBJ1-5 TRBV2 - - 15 TGTGCCAGCACCGCTACAGGAAATAGCAATCAGCCCCAGCATTTT CASTATGNSNQPQHF
TRBJ1-3 TRBV7-9 - once 15 TGTGCCAGCAGCCAAGACCGGGACACTGGAAACACCATATATTTT CASSQDRDTGNTIYF
TRBJ2-1 TRBV27 TRBD2 once 17 TGTGCCAGCAGTTTCTGGGCTAGCGGGTCGCGGAACAATGAGCAGTTCTTC CASSFWASGSRNNEQFF
TRBJ2-1 TRBV19 - - 15 TGTGCCAGTAGTATCGGACAGAGCTCCTACAATGAGCAGTTCTTC CASSIGQSSYNEQFF
TRBJ1-1 TRBV6-1 TRBD1 - 15 TGTGCCAGCAGTGAAATGACAGGGAAGGACACTGAAGCTTTCTTT CASSEMTGKDTEAFF
TRBJ1-1 TRBV10-3 TRBD1 - 13 TGTGCCTACGGACAGGGGGCTGACACTGAAGCTTTCTTT CAYGQGADTEAFF
TRBJ2-7 TRBV11-2 - - 15 TGTGCCAGCAGCTTAGACCCTCAACCCCAGTACGAGCAGTACTTC CASSLDPQPQYEQYF
TRBJ2-7 TRBV7-9 - - 14 TGTGCCAGCAGCCCCCGGGACTTCACCTACGAGCAGTACTTC CASSPRDFTYEQYF
TRBJ2-5 TRBV18 - - 12 TGTGCCAGCTCACTCGGTTTGGAGACCCAGTACTTC CASSLGLETQYF
TRBJ2-7 TRBV5-1 - - 14 TGCGCCAGCAGCTTGGGGACTTCCCCTGGGGAGCAGTACTTC CASSLGTSPGEQYF
TRBJ2-7 TRBV11-2 - few 12 TGTGCCAGCAGCTCTAGGCCGTACGAGCAGTACTTC CASSSRPYEQYF
TRBJ1-1 TRBV28 TRBD1 - 15 TGTGCCAGCAGAGAACACAGGGGGCGTGACACTGAAGCTTTCTTT CASREHRGRDTEAFF
TRBJ1-6 TRBV7-8 - - 17 TGTGCCAGCAGCTCCACCGGGACTAAGGGCTGGGCTTCACCCCTCCACTTT CASSSTGTKGWASPLHF
TRBJ1-6 TRBV6-4 TRBD1 - 15 TGTGCCAGCAGACAGGGGTCGGTTAACAATTCACCCCTCCACTTT CASRQGSVNNSPLHF
TRBJ2-7 TRBV18 - - 16 TGTGCCAGCTCACCACGGTCAGGAGGGGCGGGGTACGAGCAGTACTTC CASSPRSGGAGYEQYF
TRBJ2-1 TRBV19 - - 17 TGTGCCAGTAGTAACGCTGGGGGCAGGAGATCCTACAATGAGCAGTTCTTC CASSNAGGRRSYNEQFF
TRBJ1-1 TRBV2 - - 11 TGTGCCAGCAATTTGGAGACTGAAGCTTTCTTT CASNLETEAFF
TRBJ1-2 TRBV7-8 TRBD1 - 13 TGTGCCAGCAGCCGACAGGGAAACTATGGCTACACCTTC CASSRQGNYGYTF
TRBJ1-2 TRBV5-8 - - 14 TGTGCCAGCAGCTTGGATGGCATACCCTATGGCTACACCTTC CASSLDGIPYGYTF
TRBJ2-5 TRBV25-1 - many 17 TGTGCCAGCAGTGGGGGGCGAGGGGCTAGGCTCCACGAGACCCAGTACTTC CASSGGRGARLHETQYF
TRBJ1-5 TRBV5-6 - - 14 TGTGCCAGCAGCCGGCGGGGGGGAAGTCAGCCCCAGCATTTT CASSRRGGSQPQHF
TRBJ1-4 TRBV4-1 TRBD1 - 17 TGCGCCAGCAGCCAAACTCGCCGGACAGGACGTAATGAAAAACTGTTTTTT CASSQTRRTGRNEKLFF
TRBJ2-2 TRBV11-3 TRBD1 - 16 TGTGCCAGCAGCTTAGCTACTCCAGGGGGCGCGGGGGAGCTGTTTTTT CASSLATPGGAGELFF
TRBJ1-2 TRBV5-4 - once 13 TGTGCCAGCACCATTAGAGGAGGAGGCGGCTACACCTTC CASTIRGGGGYTF
TRBJ1-5 TRBV5-1 - - 15 TGCGCCAGCAGCTTGGGAGCAGGGGGCAATCAGCCCCAGCATTTT CASSLGAGGNQPQHF
TRBJ2-3 TRBV19 TRBD1 few 16 TGTGCCAGTAGTGTAGTGACAGGGGCCTTATCAGATACGCAGTATTTT CASSVVTGALSDTQYF
TRBJ2-5 TRBV6-6 TRBD1 - 13 TGTGCCAGTAGAACAGGGGGCGAAAAGACCCAGTACTTC CASRTGGEKTQYF
TRBJ1-2 TRBV12-3/TRBV12-4 - few 13 TGTGCCAGCAGTTCGACAGATAACTATGGCTACACCTTC CASSSTDNYGYTF
TRBJ1-3 TRBV29-1 TRBD1 - 13 TGCAGCGTAACGGACAGGGCTGGAAACACCATATATTTT CSVTDRAGNTIYF
TRBJ1-2 TRBV9 - - 15 TGTGCCAGCAGCGTAGGGACACTTACTAACTATGGCTACACCTTC CASSVGTLTNYGYTF
TRBJ2-1 TRBV28 - - 12 TGTGCCAGTGGAGAAGCTTACAATGAGCAGTTCTTC CASGEAYNEQFF
TRBJ1-2 TRBV28 - - 14 TGTGCCAGCAGTTTCGGGGGTGTTGGATATGGCTACACCTTC CASSFGGVGYGYTF
TRBJ1-5 TRBV16 TRBD1 - 16 TGTGCCAGCAGCCACTACACAGGGGGCCTTGATCAGCCCCAGCATTTT CASSHYTGGLDQPQHF
TRBJ2-3 TRBV7-3 - - 15 TGTGCCAGCAGCCGAACAGGTACCAGCACAGATACGCAGTATTTT CASSRTGTSTDTQYF
TRBJ2-3 TRBV5-8 TRBD2 - 13 TGTGCCAGCAGCAGATCTAGGGGAGGGACGCAGTATTTT CASSRSRGGTQYF
TRBJ2-3 TRBV5-1 TRBD1 - 18 TGCGCCAGCAGCTTAGACAGGGGGGGTCCGATTGGTACAGATACGCAGTATTTT CASSLDRGGPIGTDTQYF
TRBJ2-1 TRBV10-3 TRBD1 - 16 TGTGCCATCAGCGGACAGGTAACGAGCTCCTACAATGAGCAGTTCTTC CAISGQVTSSYNEQFF
TRBJ2-1 TRBV18 - - 15 TGTGCCAGCTCACCCGGGACTGGGATCTACAATGAGCAGTTCTTC CASSPGTGIYNEQFF
TRBJ1-1 TRBV20-1 TRBD1 once 14 TGCAGTGCTAGTCCGGGGACAGGGGACACTGAAGCTTTCTTT CSASPGTGDTEAFF
TRBJ2-4 TRBV19 - - 14 TGTGCCAGTAGTATAGATCCCTTAGGGACACCCCAGTACTTC CASSIDPLGTPQYF
TRBJ2-5 TRBV14 TRBD1 - 14 TGTGCCAGCAGCTCGCAGGGGGCGAGTGAGACCCAGTACTTC CASSSQGASETQYF
TRBJ1-3 TRBV6-4 TRBD1 - 16 TGTGCCATCCCTTACGCCTTGGGACAGGGGAGAAACACCATATATTTT CAIPYALGQGRNTIYF
TRBJ1-1 TRBV5-1 - few 16 TGCGCCAGCAGCCCATCGTCCTCGTTCCGAGGGACTGAAGCTTTCTTT CASSPSSSFRGTEAFF
TRBJ2-5 TRBV29-1 TRBD1 - 12 TGCAGCGTTGGACCGACAGGGATTATGCGGTACTTC CSVGPTGIMRYF
TRBJ2-7 TRBV5-6 - - 14 TGTGCCAGCAGCTTGGGCGACAGTTCCTACGAGCAGTACTTC CASSLGDSSYEQYF